Sequencing of this T cell receptor beta chain was carried out in a study of cytomegalovirus exposure and HLA in healthy donors. Overall study results and limits: Rates of TCR association differed by HLA locus in a later analysis, with DRB1 highest and HLA-C lowest. Excluded: some indistinguishable V segments such as TRBV6-2 and TRBV6-3. Judged likely to be a sequencing artifact was a cluster of highly shared sequence variants.

At collection, donors were nominally healthy, but unrecorded immune exposures were probable. The length of the CDR3 is 14 residues. From germline, CDR1 is SGDLS and CDR2 YYNGEE. V was pared by 4 bases and J by 6 bases, with 7 bases of the junction left unmatched. As to this clone: Its matching antigen is unknown.

PCR employed 60 Vbeta and 13 Jbeta primers. Clones were sequenced by immunoSEQ multiplex PCR, and TCRdb holds only the in-frame ones, with some missing. The profile shows about 130,000 clones, nearly 80% of them singletons. The sample taken for sequencing was PBMCs. The receptor comes from a man younger than 45 in good health and CMV-seronegative. This chain connects TRBV9 to TRBJ1-2; TRBD1 matches 9 bases. The CDR3 region is CASSLRQGGDGYTF. As DNA, the CDR3 is TGTGCCAGCAGCCTTAGACAGGGGGGAGATGGCTACACCTTC.